The T cell receptor beta chain under discussion was sequenced for a study of shared clonotypes between healthy human individuals. Produced via immunoSEQ multiplex PCR; TCRdb's table is partial and in-frame only. The repertoire consists of some 1.5 million clones, with roughly 97% occurring once and the leading ten covering roughly 1.2%. V shed 4 bases and J shed 7 bases, with 18 bases lying between them. The CDR3 has 15 residues. In germline, CDR1 is SGHRS, CDR2 YFSETQ. Study outcomes and limitations: It was the non-shared clonotypes that had lower generation probabilities than clonotypes shared by all four donors. Naive CD4 clonotypes were shared across a few donors at roughly 5%. Sorted-subset sequencing was shown by rarefaction to be incomplete despite large depth.

To note about this clone: What it binds is not known.

Each sample came from a Caucasian adult donor living in Nashville, Tennessee. The sample taken for sequencing was naive CD4+ T cells sorted from blood. As for subset: CD45RA+ positively selected. The TCR was taken from a man aged 25-40 years in good health. The chain has TRBV5-1 and TRBJ2-1; D gene ambiguous. The CDR3, as DNA: TGCGCCAGCAGCCCGAATGGGGTCCACGGAAATGAGCAGTTCTTC. Its protein product is CASSPNGVHGNEQFF.